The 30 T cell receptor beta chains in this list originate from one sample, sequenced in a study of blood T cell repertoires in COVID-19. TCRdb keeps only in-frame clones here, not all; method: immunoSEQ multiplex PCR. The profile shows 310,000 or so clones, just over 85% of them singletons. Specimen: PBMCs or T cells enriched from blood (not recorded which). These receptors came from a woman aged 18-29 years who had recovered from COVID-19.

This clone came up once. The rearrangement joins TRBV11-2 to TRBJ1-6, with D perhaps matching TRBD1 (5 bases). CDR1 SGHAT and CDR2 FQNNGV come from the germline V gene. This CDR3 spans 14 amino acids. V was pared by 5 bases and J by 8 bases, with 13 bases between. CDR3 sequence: CASSKTQGHSPLHF. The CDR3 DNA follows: TGTGCCAGCAGCAAAACGCAGGGTCATTCACCCCTCCACTTT.

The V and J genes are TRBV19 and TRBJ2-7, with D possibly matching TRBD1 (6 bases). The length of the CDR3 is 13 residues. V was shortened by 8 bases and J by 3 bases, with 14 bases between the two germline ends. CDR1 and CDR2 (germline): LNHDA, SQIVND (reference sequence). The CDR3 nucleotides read TGTGCCAGTCGAACCGGGACACACTACGAGCAGTACTTC. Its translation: CASRTGTHYEQYF.

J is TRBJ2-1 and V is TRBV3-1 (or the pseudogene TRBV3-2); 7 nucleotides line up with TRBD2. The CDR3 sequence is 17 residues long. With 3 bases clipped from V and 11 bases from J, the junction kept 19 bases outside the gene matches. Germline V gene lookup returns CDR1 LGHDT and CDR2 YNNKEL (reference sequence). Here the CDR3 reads CASSHEKVEGLAAKQFF. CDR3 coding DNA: TGTGCCAGCAGCCACGAAAAGGTGGAAGGGCTAGCGGCAAAGCAGTTCTTC.

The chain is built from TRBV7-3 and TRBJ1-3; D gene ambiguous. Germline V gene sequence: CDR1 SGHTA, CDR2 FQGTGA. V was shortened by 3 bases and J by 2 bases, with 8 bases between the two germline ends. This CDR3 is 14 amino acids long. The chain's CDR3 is CASSFRLTGNTIYF. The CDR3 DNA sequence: TGTGCCAGCAGCTTCCGCCTAACTGGAAACACCATATATTTT.

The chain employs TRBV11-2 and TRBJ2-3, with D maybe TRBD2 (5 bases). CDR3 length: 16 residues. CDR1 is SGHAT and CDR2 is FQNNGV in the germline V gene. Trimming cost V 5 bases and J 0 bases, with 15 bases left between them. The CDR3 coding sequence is TGTGCCAGCAGCCCCAGGACTGATCCTAGCACAGATACGCAGTATTTT. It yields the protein CASSPRTDPSTDTQYF.

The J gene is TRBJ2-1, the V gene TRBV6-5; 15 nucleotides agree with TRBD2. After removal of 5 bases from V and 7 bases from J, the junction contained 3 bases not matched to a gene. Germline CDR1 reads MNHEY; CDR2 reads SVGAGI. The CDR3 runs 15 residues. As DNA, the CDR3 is TGTGCCAGCAGTAGAGGACTAGCGGGGGGGAATGAGCAGTTCTTC. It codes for CASSRGLAGGNEQFF.

The CDR3 spells CASSFRDRGTEAFF. In DNA, the CDR3 is TGCGCCAGCAGCTTCCGGGACAGGGGCACTGAAGCTTTCTTT. The V and J genes are TRBV5-1 and TRBJ1-1, with TRBD1 matching over 10 bases. Per germline, CDR1 SGHRS and CDR2 YFSETQ. Germline trimming cut 2 bases from V and 4 bases from J; bases unmatched to any gene: 2. This CDR3 is 14 amino acids long.

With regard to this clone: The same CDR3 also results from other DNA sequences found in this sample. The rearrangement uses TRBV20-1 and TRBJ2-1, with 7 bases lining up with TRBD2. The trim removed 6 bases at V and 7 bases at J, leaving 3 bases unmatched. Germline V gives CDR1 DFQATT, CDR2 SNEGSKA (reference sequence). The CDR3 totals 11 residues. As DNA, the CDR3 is TGCAGTGCCCGGGGAGGGAATGAGCAGTTCTTC. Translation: CSARGGNEQFF.

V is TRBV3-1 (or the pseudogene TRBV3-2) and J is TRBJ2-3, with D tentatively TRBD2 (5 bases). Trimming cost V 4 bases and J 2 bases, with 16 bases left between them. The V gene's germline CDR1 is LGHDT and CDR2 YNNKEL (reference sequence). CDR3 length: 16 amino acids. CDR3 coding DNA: TGTGCCAGCAGCCCTTCAACTAGTCCCTCCACAGATACGCAGTATTTT. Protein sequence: CASSPSTSPSTDTQYF.

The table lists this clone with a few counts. CDR3 nucleotides: TGTGCCAGCAGCCACGGACATTCCTACGAGCAGTACTTC. Translated: CASSHGHSYEQYF. V and J are TRBV27 and TRBJ2-7; maybe TRBD1 (5 bases). This CDR3 comprises 13 residues. The V end lost 6 bases, the J end lost 1 base, and 10 bases lay between the germline ends. Per germline, CDR1 MNHEY and CDR2 SMNVEV (reference sequence).

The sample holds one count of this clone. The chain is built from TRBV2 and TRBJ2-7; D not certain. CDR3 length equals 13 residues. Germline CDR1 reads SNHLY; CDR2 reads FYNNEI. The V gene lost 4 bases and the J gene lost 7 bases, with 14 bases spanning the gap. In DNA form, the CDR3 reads TGTGCCAGCAGTGTTTTTCCGGTCGGGGAGCAGTACTTC. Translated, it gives CASSVFPVGEQYF.

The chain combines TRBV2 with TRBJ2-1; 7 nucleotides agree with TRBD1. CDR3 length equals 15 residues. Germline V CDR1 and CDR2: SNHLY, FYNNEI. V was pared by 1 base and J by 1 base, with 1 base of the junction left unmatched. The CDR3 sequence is CASSEEQGSYNEQFF. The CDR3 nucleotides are TGTGCCAGCAGTGAAGAACAGGGGTCCTACAATGAGCAGTTCTTC. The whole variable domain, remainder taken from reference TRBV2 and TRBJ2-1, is EPEVTQTPSHQVTQMGQEVILRCVPISNHLYFYWYRQILGQKVEFLVSFYNNEISEKSEIFDDQFSVERPDGSNFTLKIRSTKLEDSAMYFCASSEEQGSYNEQFFGPGTRLTVL.

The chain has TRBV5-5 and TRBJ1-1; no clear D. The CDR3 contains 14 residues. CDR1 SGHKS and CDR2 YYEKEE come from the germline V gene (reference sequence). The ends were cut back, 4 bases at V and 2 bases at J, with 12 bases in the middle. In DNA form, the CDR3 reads TGTGCCAGCAGCCGAACCTTCACTAACACTGAAGCTTTCTTT. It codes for CASSRTFTNTEAFF.

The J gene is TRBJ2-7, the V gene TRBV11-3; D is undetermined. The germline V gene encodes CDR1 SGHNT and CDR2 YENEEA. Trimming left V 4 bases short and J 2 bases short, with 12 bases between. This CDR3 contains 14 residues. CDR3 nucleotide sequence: TGTGCCAGCAGCTCTCGACACGGCACCTACGAGCAGTACTTC. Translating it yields CASSSRHGTYEQYF. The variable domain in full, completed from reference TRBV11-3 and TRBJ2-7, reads EAGVVQSPRYKIIEKKQPVAFWCNPISGHNTLYWYLQNLGQGPELLIRYENEEAVDDSQLPKDRFSAERLKGVDSTLKIQPAELGDSAVYLCASSSRHGTYEQYFGPGTRLTVT.

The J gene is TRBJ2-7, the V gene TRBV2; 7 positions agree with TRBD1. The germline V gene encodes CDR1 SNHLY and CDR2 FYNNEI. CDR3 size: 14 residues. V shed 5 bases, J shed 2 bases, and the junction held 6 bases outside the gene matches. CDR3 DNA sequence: TGTGCCAGCAGTCTACAGGGGACCGCCTACGAGCAGTACTTC. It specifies CASSLQGTAYEQYF.

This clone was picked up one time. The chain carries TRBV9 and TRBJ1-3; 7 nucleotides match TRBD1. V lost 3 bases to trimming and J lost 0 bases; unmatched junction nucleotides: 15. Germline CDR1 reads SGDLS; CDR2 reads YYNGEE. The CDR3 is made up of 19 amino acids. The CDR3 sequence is CASSETETGSWASGNTIYF. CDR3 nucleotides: TGTGCCAGCAGCGAGACGGAGACAGGGAGTTGGGCCTCTGGAAACACCATATATTTT.

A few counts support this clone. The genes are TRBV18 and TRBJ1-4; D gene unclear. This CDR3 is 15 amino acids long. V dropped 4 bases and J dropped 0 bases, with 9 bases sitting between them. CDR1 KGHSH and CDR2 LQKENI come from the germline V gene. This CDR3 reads CASSLQAPTNEKLFF. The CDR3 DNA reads TGTGCCAGCTCACTTCAGGCCCCAACTAATGAAAAACTGTTTTTT. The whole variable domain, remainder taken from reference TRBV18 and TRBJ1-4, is NAGVMQNPRHLVRRRGQEARLRCSPMKGHSHVYWYRQLPEEGLKFMVYLQKENIIDESGMPKERFSAEFPKEGPSILRIQQVVRGDSAAYFCASSLQAPTNEKLFFGSGTQLSVL.

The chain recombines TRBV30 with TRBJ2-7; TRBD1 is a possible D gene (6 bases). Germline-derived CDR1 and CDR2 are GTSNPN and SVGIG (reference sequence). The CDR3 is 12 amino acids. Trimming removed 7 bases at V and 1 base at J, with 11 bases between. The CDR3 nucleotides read TGTGCCTTTAGGGACAAATCCTACGAGCAGTACTTC. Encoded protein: CAFRDKSYEQYF. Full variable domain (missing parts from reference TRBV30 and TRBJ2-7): SQTIHQWPATLVQPVGSPLSLECTVEGTSNPNLYWYRQAAGRGLQLLFYSVGIGQISSEVPQNLSASRPQDRQFILSSKKLLLSDSGFYLCAFRDKSYEQYFGPGTRLTVT.

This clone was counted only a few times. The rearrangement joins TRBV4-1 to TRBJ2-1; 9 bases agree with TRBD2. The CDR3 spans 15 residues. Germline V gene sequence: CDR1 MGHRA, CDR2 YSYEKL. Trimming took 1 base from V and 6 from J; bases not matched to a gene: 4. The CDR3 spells CASSQGRGRANEQFF. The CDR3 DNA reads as TGCGCCAGCAGCCAAGGGCGCGGGAGGGCCAATGAGCAGTTCTTC.

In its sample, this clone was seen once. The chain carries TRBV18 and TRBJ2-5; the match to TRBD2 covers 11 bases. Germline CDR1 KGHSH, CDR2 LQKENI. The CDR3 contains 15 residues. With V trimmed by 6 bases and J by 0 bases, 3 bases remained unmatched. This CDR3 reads CASSRLAGYQETQYF. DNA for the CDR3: TGTGCCAGCTCGCGACTAGCGGGGTACCAAGAGACCCAGTACTTC.

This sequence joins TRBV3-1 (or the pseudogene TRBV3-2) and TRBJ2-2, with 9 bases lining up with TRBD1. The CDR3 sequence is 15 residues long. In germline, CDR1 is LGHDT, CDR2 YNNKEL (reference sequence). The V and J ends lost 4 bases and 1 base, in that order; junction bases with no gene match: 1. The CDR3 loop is CASSRGQGNTGELFF. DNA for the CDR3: TGTGCCAGCAGCCGGGGACAGGGGAACACCGGGGAGCTGTTTTTT.

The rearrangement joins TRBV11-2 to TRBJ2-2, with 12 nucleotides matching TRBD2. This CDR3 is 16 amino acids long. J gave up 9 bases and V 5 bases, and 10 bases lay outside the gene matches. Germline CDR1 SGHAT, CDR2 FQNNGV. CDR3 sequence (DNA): TGTGCCAGCAGCCATAGGACTAGCGGGGCCTGGTGGGAGCTGTTTTTT. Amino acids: CASSHRTSGAWWELFF. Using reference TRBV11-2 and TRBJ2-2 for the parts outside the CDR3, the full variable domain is EAGVAQSPRYKIIEKRQSVAFWCNPISGHATLYWYQQILGQGPKLLIQFQNNGVVDDSQLPKDRFSAERLKGVDSTLKIQPAKLEDSAVYLCASSHRTSGAWWELFFGEGSRLTVL.

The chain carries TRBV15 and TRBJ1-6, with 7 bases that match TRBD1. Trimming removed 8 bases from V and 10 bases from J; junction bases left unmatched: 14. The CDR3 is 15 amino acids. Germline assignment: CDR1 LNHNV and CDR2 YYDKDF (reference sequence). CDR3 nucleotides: TGTGCCACCGTCCAAACAGGGTCAGGGGGGTCACCCCTCCACTTT. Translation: CATVQTGSGGSPLHF.

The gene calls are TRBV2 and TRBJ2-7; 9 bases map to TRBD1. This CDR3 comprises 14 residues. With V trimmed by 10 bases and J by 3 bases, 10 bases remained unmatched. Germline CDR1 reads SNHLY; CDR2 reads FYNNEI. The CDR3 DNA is TGTGCCACCGACCCCGGGACAGGGCGCTACGAGCAGTACTTC. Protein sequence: CATDPGTGRYEQYF.

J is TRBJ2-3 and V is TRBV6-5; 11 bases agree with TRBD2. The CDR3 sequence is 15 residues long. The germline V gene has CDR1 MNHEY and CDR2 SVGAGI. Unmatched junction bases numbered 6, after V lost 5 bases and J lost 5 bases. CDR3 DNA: TGTGCCAGCAGTCCGGGACTAGCGGAAATAGATACGCAGTATTTT. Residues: CASSPGLAEIDTQYF.

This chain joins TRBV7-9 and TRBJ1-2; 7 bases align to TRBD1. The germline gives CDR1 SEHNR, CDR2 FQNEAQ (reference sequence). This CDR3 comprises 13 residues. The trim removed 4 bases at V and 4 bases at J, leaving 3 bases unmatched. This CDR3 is CASSSTGTYGYTF. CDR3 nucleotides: TGTGCCAGCAGCTCGACAGGGACCTATGGCTACACCTTC.

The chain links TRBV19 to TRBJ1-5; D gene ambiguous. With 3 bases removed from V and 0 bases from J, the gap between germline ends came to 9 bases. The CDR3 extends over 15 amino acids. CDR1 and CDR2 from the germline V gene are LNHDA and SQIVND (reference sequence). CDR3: CASSITAPSNQPQHF. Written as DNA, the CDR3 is TGTGCCAGTAGTATTACAGCACCTAGCAATCAGCCCCAGCATTTT.

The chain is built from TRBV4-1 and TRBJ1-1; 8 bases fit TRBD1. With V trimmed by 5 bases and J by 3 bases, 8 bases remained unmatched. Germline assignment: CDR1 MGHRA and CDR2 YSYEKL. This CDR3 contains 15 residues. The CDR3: CASSTTGGVYTEAFF. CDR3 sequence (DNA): TGCGCCAGCAGCACTACAGGGGGAGTATACACTGAAGCTTTCTTT.

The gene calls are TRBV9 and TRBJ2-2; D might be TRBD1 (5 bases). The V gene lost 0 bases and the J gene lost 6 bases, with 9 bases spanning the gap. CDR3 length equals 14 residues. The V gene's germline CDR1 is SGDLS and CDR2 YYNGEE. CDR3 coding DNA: TGTGCCAGCAGCGTAGAGCCAGGGTCCGGGGAGCTGTTTTTT. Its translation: CASSVEPGSGELFF.

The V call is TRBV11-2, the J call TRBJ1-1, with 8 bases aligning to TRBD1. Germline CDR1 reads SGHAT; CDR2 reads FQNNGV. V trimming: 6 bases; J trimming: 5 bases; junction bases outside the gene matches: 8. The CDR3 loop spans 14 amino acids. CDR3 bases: TGTGCCAGCAGTCCAGTCCGGACAGGGACTGAAGCTTTCTTT. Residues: CASSPVRTGTEAFF.